These T cell receptor beta chains were read from a single sample in a study of cytomegalovirus exposure and HLA in healthy donors. Measured with immunoSEQ multiplex PCR; TCRdb has only the in-frame clones, and not every one. Of 200,000 or so clones in the sample, around 86% are singletons; the top ten hold approximately 0.8%. Material for sequencing was PBMCs. Receptor source: a woman under 30 in good health and CMV-seronegative. The CDR3 runs from the conserved cysteine through the conserved F or W. A D gene is named only where the DNA matches it firmly. The listing skips clone size in some rows; elsewhere it reads once, few, many or a size class.

d_call	clone_size	v_call	j_call	cdr3_nt	cdr3_aa
NA	NA	TRBV6-6	TRBJ1-6	TGTGCCAGCAGTTACACTCGAGAGGGGGTGGGATCACCCCTCCACTTT	CASSYTREGVGSPLHF
NA	NA	TRBV6-5	TRBJ1-6	TGTGCCAGCACCCTAGGACACCCCTATAATTCACCCCTCCACTTT	CASTLGHPYNSPLHF
NA	NA	TRBV5-1	TRBJ2-7	TGCGCCAGCAGCTACCGGGACATGACCTTCACCGTCTACGAGCAGTACTTC	CASSYRDMTFTVYEQYF
TRBD1	few	TRBV5-6	TRBJ1-5	TGTGCCAGCAGCTTGGGACAGGGGCCCCCTAATCAGCCCCAGCATTTT	CASSLGQGPPNQPQHF
NA	NA	TRBV7-8	TRBJ2-7	TGTGCCAGCAGCACGCTCGGGGGTGGGATCTACGAGCAGTACTTC	CASSTLGGGIYEQYF
TRBD1	NA	TRBV6-4	TRBJ1-4	TGTGCCAGCAGTAGGGGCCAGGGGGGCGGACCTGCAACTAATGAAAGACTGTTTTTT	CASSRGQGGGPATNERLFF
NA	NA	TRBV4-2	TRBJ1-1	TGTGCCAGCAGCCACTCGGACAGGAACACTGAAGCTTTCTTT	CASSHSDRNTEAFF
TRBD2	NA	TRBV7-7	TRBJ2-1	TGTGCCAGCAGCTTACGCAGCGGGGGGCTAAATGAGCAGTTCTTC	CASSLRSGGLNEQFF
TRBD2	NA	TRBV30	TRBJ2-5	TGTGCCTGGAGGAGGGGAGGGGCTGGCATTCAAGAGACCCAGTACTTC	CAWRRGGAGIQETQYF
TRBD1	few	TRBV10-1	TRBJ2-3	TGCGCCAGCAGTGAGTACGGGGCGACAGGGATCGAGGATACGCAGTATTTT	CASSEYGATGIEDTQYF
TRBD2	many	TRBV19	TRBJ2-7	TGTGCCAGTAGTATAGATTTCAGCGGGGGGGCCTACGAGCAGTACTTC	CASSIDFSGGAYEQYF
TRBD1	NA	TRBV25-1	TRBJ1-6	TGTGCCAGCAGTGCGGGACAGGGAGAGGCTTCACCCCTCCACTTT	CASSAGQGEASPLHF
TRBD1	NA	TRBV19	TRBJ1-1	TGTGCCATTTCAGGGGGCGGCACTGAAGCTTTCTTT	CAISGGGTEAFF
TRBD2	NA	TRBV30	TRBJ2-7	TGTGCCTGGAGTGTACAAAGGACTAGCGGGAGACCCTACGAGCAGTACTTC	CAWSVQRTSGRPYEQYF
NA	NA	TRBV7-9	TRBJ2-1	TGTGCCAGCAGCCCCCCGTCCTACAATGAGCAGTTCTTC	CASSPPSYNEQFF
NA	NA	TRBV7-9	TRBJ2-7	TGTGCCAGCAGCCAGGACAGCTCCTACGAGCAGTACTTC	CASSQDSSYEQYF
NA	few	TRBV27	TRBJ2-7	TGTGCCAGCAGTTACGCCGGGATCAACTCCTACGAGCAGTACTTC	CASSYAGINSYEQYF
NA	NA	TRBV25-1	TRBJ1-1	TGTGCCAGCAGTGAATTGGGGAGGGATAACGCTGAAGCTTTCTTT	CASSELGRDNAEAFF
NA	NA	TRBV21-1	TRBJ2-7	TGTGCCAGCAGCAAATCCCCAGACTCGATTGGCTACTACGAGCAGTACTTC	CASSKSPDSIGYYEQYF
NA	NA	TRBV27	TRBJ2-2	TGTGCCAGCAGTTCAGGGTTGACCGGGGAGCTGTTTTTT	CASSSGLTGELFF
NA	NA	TRBV7-3	TRBJ2-2	TGTGCCAGCGGAGTAGGCGGGGAGCTGTTTTTT	CASGVGGELFF
NA	once	TRBV5-1	TRBJ2-5	TGCGCCAGCAGCTTGGGGGCACCCGAAGAGACCCAGTACTTC	CASSLGAPEETQYF
TRBD1	NA	TRBV6-4	TRBJ1-5	TGTGCCAGCATTGGGACAGGGGGATTTTTTGGCAATCAGCCCCAGCATTTT	CASIGTGGFFGNQPQHF
NA	NA	TRBV12-2	TRBJ1-2	TGTGCAAGTGGGGGGGAAGGGCCCTATGGCTACACCTTC	CASGGEGPYGYTF
TRBD2	NA	TRBV29-1	TRBJ2-5	TGCAGCGGGGGACTAGCGGCCCGCCAAGAGACCCAGTACTTC	CSGGLAARQETQYF
NA	NA	TRBV10-2	TRBJ1-1	TGCGCCAGCATATTCTCCTTGAACACTGAAGCTTTCTTT	CASIFSLNTEAFF
NA	once	TRBV27	TRBJ2-7	TGTGCCAGCAGTCCCTATAGCGGATACTACGAGCAGTACTTC	CASSPYSGYYEQYF
NA	NA	TRBV11-2	TRBJ1-1	TGTGCCAGCAGCTTTAGGGGGTCCTCGGACACTGAAGCTTTCTTT	CASSFRGSSDTEAFF
NA	NA	TRBV2	TRBJ2-7	TGTGCCAGTGGACAGTTGGAGCAGTACTTC	CASGQLEQYF
TRBD2	NA	TRBV5-1	TRBJ2-7	TGCGCCAGCAGCTCCATAGCGGGAGATTACGAGCAGTACTTC	CASSSIAGDYEQYF
NA	NA	TRBV5-1	TRBJ2-3	TGCGCCAGCAGCTTGGGGGACTTCACAGATACGCAGTATTTT	CASSLGDFTDTQYF
NA	NA	TRBV7-9	TRBJ2-1	TGTGCCAGCACCCCGTGGGCCGGTTCGGCCTACAATGAGCAGTTCTTC	CASTPWAGSAYNEQFF
TRBD2	NA	TRBV7-9	TRBJ2-7	TGTGCCAGCAGCTCACCGGGAGGTAGTTACGAGCAGTACTTC	CASSSPGGSYEQYF
TRBD1	NA	TRBV6-5	TRBJ1-1	TGTGCCAGCAGTTCGTGGACAGGGGGCAGGAACACTGAAGCTTTCTTT	CASSSWTGGRNTEAFF
NA	NA	TRBV20-1	TRBJ2-7	TGCAGTGCTCAGCGCTACGAGCAGTACTTC	CSAQRYEQYF
NA	NA	TRBV7-2	TRBJ1-2	TGTGCCAGCAGCGCCCAGCGTGATATGGGCTACACCTTC	CASSAQRDMGYTF
NA	NA	TRBV7-6	TRBJ1-6	TGTGCCAGCAGCTCCCGACACGGAGGGGATTCACCCCTCCACTTT	CASSSRHGGDSPLHF
TRBD1	NA	TRBV2	TRBJ2-7	TGTGCCGGCTTCCCCGGGACAGGGGGTGGGGAGCAGTACTTC	CAGFPGTGGGEQYF
TRBD1	NA	TRBV5-4	TRBJ1-1	TGTGCCAGCAGCTTCAGGGGGCATGACGCTGAAGCTTTCTTT	CASSFRGHDAEAFF
NA	NA	TRBV18	TRBJ1-4	TGTGCCAGCTCAAAAAATCAGGGAGAAAAACTGTTTTTT	CASSKNQGEKLFF
TRBD2	NA	TRBV12-5	TRBJ2-1	TGTGCTAGTGGTTTGATTGGACTAGCGGGGGCTTACAATGAGCAGTTCTTC	CASGLIGLAGAYNEQFF
TRBD1	few	TRBV5-1	TRBJ2-2	TGCGCCAGCAACGGCGGACAGGGGTCCGGGGAGCTGTTTTTT	CASNGGQGSGELFF
NA	NA	TRBV2	TRBJ2-2	TGTGCCAGCAGTGACAGGGGAGCCGGGGAGCTGTTTTTT	CASSDRGAGELFF